The 30 T cell receptor beta chains given below trace back to one sample, sequenced in a study of T cells in Graves' hyperthyroidism and ophthalmopathy. Amplified TCR beta CDR3 regions came from RNA transcripts. Researchers ran a first-round RT-PCR on the TCR CDR3 using the HTBI primer set. MiXCR, run by TCRdb on the multiplex PCR reads, gives a single entry per CDR3 protein. The sample includes some 720,000 distinct CDR3 sequences, 15% to 20% of them seen just once. Sample: blood. The receptors were gathered from a man in his late teens or twenties with Graves' hyperthyroidism.

This clonotype has ten or more counts. The chain links TRBV28 to TRBJ2-1, with a tentative D call TRBD2 (7 bases). CDR3 size: 15 residues. Deletions cut 5 bases from V and 10 bases from J, with 21 bases between. Per germline, CDR1 MDHEN and CDR2 SYDVKM. CDR3 in amino acids: CASSPQWGGGDEQFF. The CDR3 DNA sequence: TGTGCCAGCAGTCCCCAGTGGGGGGGGGGCGACGAGCAGTTCTTC.

This clonotype was counted many times. The chain uses TRBV28 and TRBJ2-1; TRBD1 is a possible D gene (5 bases). The CDR3 loop spans 16 amino acids. The V gene lost 6 bases and the J gene lost 0 bases, with 15 bases spanning the gap. The V gene's germline CDR1 is MDHEN and CDR2 SYDVKM. The CDR3 spells CASSLTGRASYNEQFF. Written as DNA, the CDR3 is TGTGCCAGCAGCCTCACGGGCAGGGCCTCCTACAATGAGCAGTTCTTC.

The chain couples TRBV3-1 to TRBJ1-3; no reliable D call. The CDR3 covers 15 residues. Germline lookup yields CDR1 LGHDT and CDR2 YNNKEL (reference sequence). V gave up 4 bases and J gave up 0 bases, with 10 bases separating them. The CDR3 DNA reads as TGTGCCAGCAGCCTCAGGCCCAGCTCTGGAAACACCATATATTTT. Translated, it gives CASSLRPSSGNTIYF.

This clonotype was seen only a few times. This rearrangement joins TRBV9 to TRBJ2-1; 9 bases are shared with TRBD2. CDR1 is SGDLS and CDR2 is YYNGEE in the germline V gene. With 4 bases clipped from V and 3 bases from J, the junction kept 8 bases outside the gene matches. The CDR3 sequence is 16 residues long. The CDR3: CASSSRLAVRYNEQFF. CDR3 bases: TGTGCCAGCAGCTCAAGACTAGCGGTCCGCTACAATGAGCAGTTCTTC.

This clonotype was detected a few times. The chain links TRBV3-1 to TRBJ2-7, with D possibly being TRBD2 (6 bases). Germline CDR1 is LGHDT and CDR2 is YNNKEL (reference sequence). CDR3 length: 13 residues. Trimming removed 1 base at V and 7 bases at J, with 11 bases between. Written as DNA, the CDR3 is TGTGCCAGCAGCCAAGGACTAGTCGGGGAGCAGTACTTC. The encoded protein is CASSQGLVGEQYF.

This clonotype was observed many times. The CDR3 loop is CAWATSAGNTIYF. CDR3 nucleotides: TGTGCCTGGGCAACCTCGGCTGGAAACACCATATATTTT. The gene calls are TRBV30 and TRBJ1-3; no definite D call. The CDR3 is 13 amino acids. Germline V lookup: CDR1 GTSNPN, CDR2 SVGIG (reference sequence). V lost 5 bases to trimming and J lost 2 bases, with 10 bases between them.

This clonotype was seen a few times. The chain employs TRBV7-2 and TRBJ2-1; 7 positions agree with TRBD2. Trimming at V came to 5 bases and at J to 12 bases, leaving 7 bases not matched to a gene. Per germline, CDR1 SGHTA and CDR2 FQGNSA. This CDR3 has 12 amino acids. CDR3 sequence (DNA): TGTGCCAGCAGCCCGCGGGACTATCCGCAGTTCTTC. It codes for CASSPRDYPQFF.

V usage is TRBV5-1 and J usage is TRBJ2-3, with D uncertain. This CDR3 has 16 residues. V was pared by 0 bases and J by 0 bases, with 11 bases between. The germline V gene has CDR1 SGHRS and CDR2 YFSETQ. The CDR3 region has the DNA TGCGCCAGCAGCTTGGGACTGCTAGAAAGCACAGATACGCAGTATTTT. Translation gives CASSLGLLESTDTQYF.

Ten or more counts support this clonotype. The chain recombines TRBV24-1 with TRBJ2-5; tentative D call: TRBD2 (5 bases). The CDR3 is 15 amino acids. V was trimmed by 1 base and J by 0 bases, leaving 8 bases between them. The germline gives CDR1 KGHDR, CDR2 SFDVKD. CDR3 loop: CATSDLLGDQETQYF. In nucleotides, the CDR3 is TGTGCCACCAGTGATTTACTCGGGGACCAAGAGACCCAGTACTTC.

This clonotype has more than one count but fewer than ten. The rearrangement links TRBV6-1 to TRBJ2-5; TRBD2 matches at 11 bases. Germline assignment: CDR1 MNHNS and CDR2 SASEGT. This CDR3 has 14 residues. Trimming cost V 6 bases and J 3 bases; bases outside gene matches: 3. CDR3 sequence reads: CASRLAGGKETQYF. The CDR3 nucleotides are TGTGCCAGCAGGCTAGCGGGAGGTAAAGAGACCCAGTACTTC.

This clonotype was found many times. The chain has TRBV28 and TRBJ2-5, with 10 bases that match TRBD2. CDR3 length: 14 residues. The V gene's germline CDR1 is MDHEN and CDR2 SYDVKM. The junction had 10 bases not matched to a gene; V was cut back by 10 bases and J by 5 bases. The chain's CDR3 is CATSGRGGGETQYF. The CDR3 DNA reads as TGTGCCACTAGCGGGAGAGGCGGTGGGGAGACCCAGTACTTC.

This clonotype was seen at least ten times. This chain connects TRBV30 to TRBJ1-1; D gene uncertain. CDR3 length: 13 residues. CDR1 GTSNPN and CDR2 SVGIG come from the germline V gene (reference sequence). The ends were cut back, 3 bases at V and 0 bases at J, with 8 bases in the middle. DNA for the CDR3: TGTGCCTGGAGGGAGATCCTGAACACTGAAGCTTTCTTT. It is translated as CAWREILNTEAFF.

The chain carries TRBV19 and TRBJ2-7; D is possibly TRBD1 or TRBD2 (5 bases each). Per germline, CDR1 LNHDA and CDR2 SQIVND (reference sequence). Trimming shortened V by 5 bases and J by 6 bases, and 17 bases separated the two germline ends. This CDR3 is built from 14 residues. Here the CDR3 reads CASSLSATGGEQYF. DNA of the CDR3: TGTGCCAGTAGTCTTTCCGCCACAGGAGGCGAGCAGTACTTC. Combining the CDR3 with reference TRBV19 and TRBJ2-7 gives the whole variable domain DGGITQSPKYLFRKEGQNVTLSCEQNLNHDAMYWYRQDPGQGLRLIYYSQIVNDFQKGDIAEGYSVSREKKESFPLTVTSAQKNPTAFYLCASSLSATGGEQYFGPGTRLTVT.

V gene TRBV19 combines with J gene TRBJ2-2, with D hard to call. Trimming shortened V by 7 bases and J by 0 bases, and 9 bases separated the two germline ends. CDR1 is LNHDA, CDR2 SQIVND, per germline (reference sequence). CDR3 size: 14 residues. Written as DNA, the CDR3 is TGTGCCAGTAATTTTCTTGCGAACACCGGGGAGCTGTTTTTT. Its translation: CASNFLANTGELFF.

V usage is TRBV24-1 and J usage is TRBJ2-2, with 8 bases that match TRBD1. The length of the CDR3 is 16 residues. The trim removed 3 bases at V and 1 base at J, leaving 3 bases unmatched. Germline V gene sequence: CDR1 KGHDR, CDR2 SFDVKD. CDR3 nucleotide sequence: TGTGCCACCAGTGATCCGGGACAGGAGAACACCGGGGAGCTGTTTTTT. Translation gives CATSDPGQENTGELFF.

This clonotype was recorded many times. The rearrangement joins TRBV28 to TRBJ1-2; D call uncertain. The CDR3 length is 13 residues. The germline CDR1 and CDR2 sequences are MDHEN and SYDVKM. V dropped 2 bases and J dropped 6 bases, with 10 bases sitting between them. CDR3 in amino acids: CASSLGVVDGYTF. The DNA for the CDR3 is TGTGCCAGCAGTTTAGGGGTCGTTGATGGCTACACCTTC.

The genes are TRBV15 and TRBJ2-1; D is uncertain. Germline V gene data show CDR1 as LNHNV and CDR2 as YYDKDF (reference sequence). Trimming shortened V by 8 bases and J by 3 bases, and 11 bases separated the two germline ends. The CDR3 extends over 13 amino acids. The CDR3 DNA follows: TGTGCCACCGGACCGGCGCTCTACAATGAGCAGTTCTTC. This translates into CATGPALYNEQFF.

Ten or more counts support this clonotype. The J gene is TRBJ2-3, the V gene TRBV11-3, with D perhaps TRBD2 (6 bases). Germline values: CDR1 SGHNT, CDR2 YENEEA. V was clipped by 5 bases and J by 0 bases, with 12 bases between them. The CDR3 covers 15 residues. CDR3 sequence (DNA): TGTGCCAGCAGCCTCCTAGCGACTAGCACAGATACGCAGTATTTT. Translated, it gives CASSLLATSTDTQYF.

The rearrangement links TRBV15 to TRBJ1-1; D unclear. Trimming stripped 3 bases from V and 0 bases from J, with 14 bases between. This CDR3 contains 16 residues. The germline CDR1 and CDR2 sequences are LNHNV and YYDKDF (reference sequence). The CDR3 coding sequence is TGTGCCACCAGCAGTCCTTTTGGCAATTTGAACACTGAAGCTTTCTTT. Translated: CATSSPFGNLNTEAFF.

This clonotype was seen only a few times. J is TRBJ2-7 and V is TRBV6-1; weak D call: TRBD2 (5 bases). Germline V gene data show CDR1 as MNHNS and CDR2 as SASEGT. V lost 1 base, J lost 7 bases, and 11 bases lay in between. This CDR3 has 13 amino acids. The CDR3 is CASSEVVAPEQYF. The CDR3 DNA follows: TGTGCCAGCAGTGAAGTAGTAGCGCCTGAGCAGTACTTC.

In this sample, this clonotype turned up once. The J gene is TRBJ1-1, the V gene TRBV6-1, with D possibly being TRBD1 (6 bases). V lost 10 bases, J lost 7 bases, and 19 bases lay in between. CDR3 length: 13 residues. Germline CDR1 and CDR2: MNHNS and SASEGT. Here the CDR3 reads CATRSGQFIEAFF. In nucleotides, the CDR3 is TGTGCCACCCGATCTGGACAGTTCATTGAAGCTTTCTTT.

This chain connects TRBV27 to TRBJ2-2; 10 positions agree with TRBD1. V shed 4 bases and J 7 bases; nucleotides not matched to a gene: 3. Germline assignment: CDR1 MNHEY and CDR2 SMNVEV (reference sequence). This CDR3 has 14 amino acids. CDR3 sequence (DNA): TGTGCCAGCAGTTCCGGGACAGGGGTCGGGGAGCTGTTTTTT. Translated: CASSSGTGVGELFF.

The genes are TRBV7-2 and TRBJ2-1; 7 bases agree with TRBD2. Germline assignment: CDR1 SGHTA and CDR2 FQGNSA. The CDR3 length is 15 residues. V shed 5 bases and J 7 bases; nucleotides not matched to a gene: 11. Written as DNA, the CDR3 is TGTGCCAGCAGCCCTTTCTGGGAGGGCTTAAATGAGCAGTTCTTC. Translation gives CASSPFWEGLNEQFF.

The chain employs TRBV7-9 and TRBJ2-5, with TRBD1 matching over 7 bases. The CDR3 spans 16 residues. J lost 0 bases, V lost 5 bases, and 9 bases had no gene match. Germline V CDR1 and CDR2: SEHNR, FQNEAQ (reference sequence). This CDR3 is CASSPSGQINQETQYF. The CDR3 DNA follows: TGTGCCAGCAGCCCGTCGGGACAGATAAACCAAGAGACCCAGTACTTC.

This clonotype came up many times. CDR3 region: CSATSSSGNTIYF. As DNA, the CDR3 is TGCAGTGCCACGTCATCCTCTGGAAACACCATATATTTT. The chain employs TRBV20-1 and TRBJ1-3; D gene unclear. V lost 6 bases and J lost 0, with 9 bases in between. The germline CDR1 and CDR2 sequences are DFQATT and SNEGSKA (reference sequence). CDR3 length equals 13 residues.

This clonotype was observed at least ten times. The V call is TRBV10-3, the J call TRBJ1-1, with D unclear. This CDR3 is built from 16 residues. The V gene lost 0 bases and the J gene lost 0 bases, with 11 bases spanning the gap. Germline V gives CDR1 ENHRY, CDR2 SYGVKD. Here the CDR3 reads CAISESTAGMNTEAFF. The DNA for the CDR3 is TGTGCCATCAGTGAGTCGACCGCGGGGATGAACACTGAAGCTTTCTTT.

The rearrangement links TRBV7-2 to TRBJ1-2; perhaps TRBD1 as D (6 bases). CDR1 and CDR2 from the germline V gene are SGHTA and FQGNSA. This CDR3 comprises 14 residues. Trimming cost V 5 bases and J 3 bases, with 13 bases left between them. The CDR3 loop reads CASSPPTGDYGYTF. The CDR3 nucleotides are TGTGCCAGCAGCCCACCGACAGGTGACTATGGCTACACCTTC.

Ten or more counts support this clonotype. The V and J genes are TRBV2 and TRBJ2-3; D gene unclear. CDR3 length: 14 amino acids. V was pared by 2 bases and J by 4 bases, with 10 bases between. Germline V gives CDR1 SNHLY, CDR2 FYNNEI. In nucleotides, the CDR3 is TGTGCCAGCAGTGAACGGTCAGGAGCAGATACGCAGTATTTT. This encodes CASSERSGADTQYF.

This clonotype has a single count. The rearrangement links TRBV3-1 to TRBJ2-7; D ambiguous. The CDR3 runs 14 residues. The germline CDR1 and CDR2 sequences are LGHDT and YNNKEL (reference sequence). V lost 0 bases and J 5 bases, leaving 11 bases between the germline ends. The CDR3 nucleotides are TGTGCCAGCAGCCAAGATAACAGATTCAACGAGCAGTACTTC. Its translation: CASSQDNRFNEQYF.

Many counts were recorded for this clonotype. The J gene is TRBJ2-1, the V gene TRBV7-3, with unresolved D. The ends were cut back, 1 base at V and 9 bases at J, with 13 bases in the middle. Germline CDR1 reads SGHTA; CDR2 reads FQGTGA. CDR3 length equals 14 residues. CDR3 DNA: TGTGCCAGCAGCTTAATTTCTGGTCTAGGTGAGCAGTTCTTC. Protein product: CASSLISGLGEQFF.